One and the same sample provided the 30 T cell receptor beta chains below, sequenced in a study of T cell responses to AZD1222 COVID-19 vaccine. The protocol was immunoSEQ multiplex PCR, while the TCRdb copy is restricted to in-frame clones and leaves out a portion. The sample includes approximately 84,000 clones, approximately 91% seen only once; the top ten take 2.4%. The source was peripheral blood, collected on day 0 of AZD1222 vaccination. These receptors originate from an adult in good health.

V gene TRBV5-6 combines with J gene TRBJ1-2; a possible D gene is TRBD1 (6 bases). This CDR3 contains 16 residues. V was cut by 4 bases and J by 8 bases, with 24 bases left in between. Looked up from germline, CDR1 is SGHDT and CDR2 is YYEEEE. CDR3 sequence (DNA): TGTGCCAGCAGCATAATCGGACAGAAGGAGCGTAGCGGCTACACCTTC. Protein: CASSIIGQKERSGYTF.

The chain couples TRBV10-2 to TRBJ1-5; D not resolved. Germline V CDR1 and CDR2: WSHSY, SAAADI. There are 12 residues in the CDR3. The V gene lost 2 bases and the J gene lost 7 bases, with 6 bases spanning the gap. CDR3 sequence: CASSEPGQPQHF. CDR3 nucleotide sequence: TGCGCCAGCAGTGAGCCGGGACAGCCCCAGCATTTT.

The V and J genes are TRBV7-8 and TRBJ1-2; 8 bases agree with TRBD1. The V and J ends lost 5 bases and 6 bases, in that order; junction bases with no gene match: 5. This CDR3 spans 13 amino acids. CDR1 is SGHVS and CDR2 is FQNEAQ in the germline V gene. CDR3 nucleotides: TGTGCCAGCAGCCAGGACAGGGTACATGGCTACACCTTC. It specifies CASSQDRVHGYTF.

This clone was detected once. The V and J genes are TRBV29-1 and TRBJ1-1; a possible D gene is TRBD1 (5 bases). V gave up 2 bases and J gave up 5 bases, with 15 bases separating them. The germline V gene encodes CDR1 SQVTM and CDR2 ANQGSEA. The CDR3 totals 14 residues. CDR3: CSVEFGQRRTEAFF. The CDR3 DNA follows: TGCAGCGTTGAATTTGGACAAAGGAGGACTGAAGCTTTCTTT.

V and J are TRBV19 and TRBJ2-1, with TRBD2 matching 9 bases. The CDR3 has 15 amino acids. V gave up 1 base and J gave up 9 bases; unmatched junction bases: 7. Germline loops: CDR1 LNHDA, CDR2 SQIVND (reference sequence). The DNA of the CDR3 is TGTGCCAGTAGTATAGTTAGCGGGAGTCCTGGTGAGCAGTTCTTC. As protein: CASSIVSGSPGEQFF. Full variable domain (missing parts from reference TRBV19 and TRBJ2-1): DGGITQSPKYLFRKEGQNVTLSCEQNLNHDAMYWYRQDPGQGLRLIYYSQIVNDFQKGDIAEGYSVSREKKESFPLTVTSAQKNPTAFYLCASSIVSGSPGEQFFGPGTRLTVL.

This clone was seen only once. CDR3 in DNA: TGTGCCAGCAGCCAAGATGTGAGGGCCGGGACAGGATCCTACGAGCAGTACTTC. As protein: CASSQDVRAGTGSYEQYF. This chain links TRBV3-1 (or the pseudogene TRBV3-2) with TRBJ2-7; 8 positions agree with TRBD1. The CDR3 extends over 18 amino acids. CDR1 and CDR2 (germline): LGHDT, YNNKEL (reference sequence). V lost 0 bases to trimming and J lost 1 base; unmatched junction nucleotides: 11.

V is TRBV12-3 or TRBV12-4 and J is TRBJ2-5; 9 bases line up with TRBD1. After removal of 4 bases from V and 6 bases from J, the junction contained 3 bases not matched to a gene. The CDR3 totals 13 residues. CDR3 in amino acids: CASSSDRGKTQYF. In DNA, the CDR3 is TGTGCCAGCAGTTCGGACAGGGGAAAGACCCAGTACTTC.

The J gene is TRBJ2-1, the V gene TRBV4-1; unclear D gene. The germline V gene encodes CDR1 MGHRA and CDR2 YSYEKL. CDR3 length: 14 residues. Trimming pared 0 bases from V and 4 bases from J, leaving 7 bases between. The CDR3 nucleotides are TGCGCCAGCAGCCAAGACGGCGGTTACAATGAGCAGTTCTTC. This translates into CASSQDGGYNEQFF.

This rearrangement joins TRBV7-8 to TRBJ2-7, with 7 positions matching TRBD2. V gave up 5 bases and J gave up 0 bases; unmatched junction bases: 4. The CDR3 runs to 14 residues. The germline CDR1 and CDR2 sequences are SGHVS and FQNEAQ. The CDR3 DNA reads TGTGCCAGCAGCCCCGGGACTATCTCCTACGAGCAGTACTTC. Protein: CASSPGTISYEQYF.

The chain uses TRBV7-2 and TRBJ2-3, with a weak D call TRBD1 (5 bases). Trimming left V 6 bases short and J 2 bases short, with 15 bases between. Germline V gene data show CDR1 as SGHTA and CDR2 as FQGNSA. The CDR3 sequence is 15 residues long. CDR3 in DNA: TGTGCCAGCAGTCCAGGGATCTTCTCCACAGATACGCAGTATTTT. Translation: CASSPGIFSTDTQYF. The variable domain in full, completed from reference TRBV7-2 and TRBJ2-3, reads GAGVSQSPSNKVTEKGKDVELRCDPISGHTALYWYRQSLGQGLEFLIYFQGNSAPDKSGLPSDRFSAERTGGSVSTLTIQRTQQEDSAVYLCASSPGIFSTDTQYFGPGTRLTVL.

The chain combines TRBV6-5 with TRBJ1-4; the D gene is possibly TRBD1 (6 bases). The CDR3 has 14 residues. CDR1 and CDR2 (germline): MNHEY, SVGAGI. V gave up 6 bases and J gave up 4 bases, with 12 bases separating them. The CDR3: CASSFGQLNEKLFF. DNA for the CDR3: TGTGCCAGCAGCTTTGGACAGCTTAATGAAAAACTGTTTTTT.

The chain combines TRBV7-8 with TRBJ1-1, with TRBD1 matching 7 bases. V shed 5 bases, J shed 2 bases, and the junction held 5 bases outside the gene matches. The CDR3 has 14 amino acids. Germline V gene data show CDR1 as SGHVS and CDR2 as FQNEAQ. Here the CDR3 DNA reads TGTGCCAGCAGCGCAAGACAGGGTAACACTGAAGCTTTCTTT. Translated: CASSARQGNTEAFF.

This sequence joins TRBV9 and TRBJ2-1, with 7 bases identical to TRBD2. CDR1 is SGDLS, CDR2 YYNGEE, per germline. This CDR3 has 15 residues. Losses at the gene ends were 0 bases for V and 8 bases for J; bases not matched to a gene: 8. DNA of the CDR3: TGTGCCAGCAGCGTAGCGGCGGGGGAAGGCGATGAGCAGTTCTTC. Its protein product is CASSVAAGEGDEQFF.

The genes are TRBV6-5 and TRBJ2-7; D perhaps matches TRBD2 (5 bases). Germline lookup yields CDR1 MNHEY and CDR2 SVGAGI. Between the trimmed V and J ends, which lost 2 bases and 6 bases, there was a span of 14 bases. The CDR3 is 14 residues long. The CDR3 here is CASSYLRSAGEQYF. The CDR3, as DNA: TGTGCCAGCAGTTACCTTAGGAGCGCGGGCGAGCAGTACTTC.

CDR3 region: CASSQVVQGAGEAFF. CDR3 DNA: TGTGCCAGCAGCCAAGTCGTCCAGGGGGCAGGGGAAGCTTTCTTT. This chain links TRBV3-1 (or the pseudogene TRBV3-2) with TRBJ1-1, with 8 bases aligning to TRBD1. Germline CDR1 is LGHDT and CDR2 is YNNKEL (reference sequence). This CDR3 is 15 amino acids long. V was clipped by 1 base and J by 8 bases; unmatched bases: 9.

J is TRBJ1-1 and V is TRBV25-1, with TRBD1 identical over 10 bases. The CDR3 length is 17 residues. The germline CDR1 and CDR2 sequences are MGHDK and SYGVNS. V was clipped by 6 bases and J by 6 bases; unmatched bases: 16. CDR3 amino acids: CASRHFPGTGVRAEAFF. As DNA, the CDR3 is TGTGCCAGCAGACACTTCCCCGGGACAGGGGTTAGGGCTGAAGCTTTCTTT. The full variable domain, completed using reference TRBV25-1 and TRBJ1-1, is EADIYQTPRYLVIGTGKKITLECSQTMGHDKMYWYQQDPGMELHLIHYSYGVNSTEKGDLSSESTVSRIRTEHFPLTLESARPSHTSQYLCASRHFPGTGVRAEAFFGQGTRLTVV.

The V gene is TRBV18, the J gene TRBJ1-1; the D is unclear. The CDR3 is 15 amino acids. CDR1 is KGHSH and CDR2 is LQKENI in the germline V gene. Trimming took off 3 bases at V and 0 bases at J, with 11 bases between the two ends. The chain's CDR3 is CASSPPTNVNTEAFF. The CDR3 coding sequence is TGTGCCAGCTCACCTCCGACAAACGTGAACACTGAAGCTTTCTTT.

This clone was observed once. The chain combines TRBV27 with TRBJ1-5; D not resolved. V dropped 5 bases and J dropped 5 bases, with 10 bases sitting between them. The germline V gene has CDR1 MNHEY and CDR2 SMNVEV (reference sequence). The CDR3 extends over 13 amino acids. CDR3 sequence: CASSPTGYQPQHF. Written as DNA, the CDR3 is TGTGCCAGCAGTCCCACGGGTTATCAGCCCCAGCATTTT.

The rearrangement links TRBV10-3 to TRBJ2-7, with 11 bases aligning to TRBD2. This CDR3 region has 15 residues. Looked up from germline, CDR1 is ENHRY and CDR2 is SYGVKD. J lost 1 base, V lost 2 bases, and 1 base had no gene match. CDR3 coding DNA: TGTGCCATCAGTGAGACTAGCGGGAGTTCCTACGAGCAGTACTTC. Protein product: CAISETSGSSYEQYF.

In DNA, the CDR3 is TGTGCCAGCAGTGAAGGAGGAGGGGCAGTCTACGAGCAGTACTTC. Its translation is CASSEGGGAVYEQYF. The rearrangement links TRBV6-1 to TRBJ2-7; TRBD2 is a possible D gene (6 bases). Per germline, CDR1 MNHNS and CDR2 SASEGT. The CDR3 has 15 residues. V was shortened by 1 base and J by 3 bases, with 13 bases between the two germline ends.

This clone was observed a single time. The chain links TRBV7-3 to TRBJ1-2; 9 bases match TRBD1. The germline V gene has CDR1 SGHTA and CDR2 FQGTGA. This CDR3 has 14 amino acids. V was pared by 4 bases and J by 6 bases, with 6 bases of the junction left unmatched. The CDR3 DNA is TGTGCCAGCAGCTCGACACAGGGGGCGGATGGCTACACCTTC. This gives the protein CASSSTQGADGYTF.

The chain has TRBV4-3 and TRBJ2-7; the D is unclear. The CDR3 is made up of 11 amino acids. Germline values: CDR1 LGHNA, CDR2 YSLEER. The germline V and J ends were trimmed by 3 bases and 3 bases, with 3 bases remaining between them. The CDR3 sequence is CASSQVYEQYF. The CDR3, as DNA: TGCGCCAGCAGCCAGGTCTACGAGCAGTACTTC.

The CDR3 bases are TGTGCCAGCAGCTTAGAACCGAGGGGAATCAATGAGCAGTTCTTC. Residues: CASSLEPRGINEQFF. The J gene is TRBJ2-1, the V gene TRBV11-2; the D call may be TRBD1 or TRBD2 (5 bases each). Looked up from germline, CDR1 is SGHAT and CDR2 is FQNNGV. V shed 0 bases and J shed 6 bases, with 12 bases lying between them. This CDR3 comprises 15 residues. Full variable domain (missing parts from reference TRBV11-2 and TRBJ2-1): EAGVAQSPRYKIIEKRQSVAFWCNPISGHATLYWYQQILGQGPKLLIQFQNNGVVDDSQLPKDRFSAERLKGVDSTLKIQPAKLEDSAVYLCASSLEPRGINEQFFGPGTRLTVL.

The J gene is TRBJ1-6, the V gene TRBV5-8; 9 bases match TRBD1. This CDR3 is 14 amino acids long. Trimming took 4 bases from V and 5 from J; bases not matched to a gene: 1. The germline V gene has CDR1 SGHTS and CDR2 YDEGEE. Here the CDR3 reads CASSRDRDNSPLHF. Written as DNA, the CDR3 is TGTGCCAGCAGCCGGGACAGGGATAATTCACCCCTCCACTTT.

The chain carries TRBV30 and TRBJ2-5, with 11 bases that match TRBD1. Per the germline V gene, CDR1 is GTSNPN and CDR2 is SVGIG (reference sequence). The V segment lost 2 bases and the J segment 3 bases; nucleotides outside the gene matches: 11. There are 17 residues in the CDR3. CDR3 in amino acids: CAWSSARTGGIEETQYF. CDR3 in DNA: TGTGCCTGGAGTTCGGCCCGGACAGGGGGCATCGAAGAGACCCAGTACTTC.

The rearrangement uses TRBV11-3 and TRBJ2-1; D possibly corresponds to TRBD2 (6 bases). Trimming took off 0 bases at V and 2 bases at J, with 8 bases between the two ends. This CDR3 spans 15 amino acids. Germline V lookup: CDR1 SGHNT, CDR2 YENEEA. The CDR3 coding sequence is TGTGCCAGCAGCTTAGAGGGGGGTCCCTACAATGAGCAGTTCTTC. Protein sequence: CASSLEGGPYNEQFF.

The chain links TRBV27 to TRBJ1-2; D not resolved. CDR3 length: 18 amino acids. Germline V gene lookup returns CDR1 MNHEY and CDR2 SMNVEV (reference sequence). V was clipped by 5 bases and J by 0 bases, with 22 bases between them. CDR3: CASSRTPVQITPNYGYTF. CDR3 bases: TGTGCCAGCAGTCGAACCCCTGTCCAAATCACGCCTAACTATGGCTACACCTTC.

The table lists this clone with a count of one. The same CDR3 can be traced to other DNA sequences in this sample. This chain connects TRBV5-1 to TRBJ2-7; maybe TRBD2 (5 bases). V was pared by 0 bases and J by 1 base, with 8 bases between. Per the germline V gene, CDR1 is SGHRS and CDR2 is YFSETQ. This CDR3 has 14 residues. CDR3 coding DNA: TGCGCCAGCAGCTTGGATACGGGATCCTACGAGCAGTACTTC. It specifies CASSLDTGSYEQYF.

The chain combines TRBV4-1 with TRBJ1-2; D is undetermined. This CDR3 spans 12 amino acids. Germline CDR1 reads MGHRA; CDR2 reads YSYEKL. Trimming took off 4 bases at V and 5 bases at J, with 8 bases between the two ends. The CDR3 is CASSPDGYGYTF. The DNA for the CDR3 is TGCGCCAGCAGCCCAGACGGGTATGGCTACACCTTC.

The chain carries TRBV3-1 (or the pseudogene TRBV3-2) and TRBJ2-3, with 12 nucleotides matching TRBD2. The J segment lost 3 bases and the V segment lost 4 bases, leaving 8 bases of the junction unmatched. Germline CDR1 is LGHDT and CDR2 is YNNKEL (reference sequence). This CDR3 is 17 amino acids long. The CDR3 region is CASSPLTSGGGTDTQYF. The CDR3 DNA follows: TGTGCCAGCAGCCCGTTGACTAGCGGGGGAGGTACAGATACGCAGTATTTT.